Described below is a single T cell receptor beta chain sequence and its context. A read error may explain this, as a much larger clone is one base away. These data belong to a study of T-cell reconstitution after alpha-beta-depleted transplantation in children. Germline V gene sequence: CDR1 KGHSH, CDR2 LQKENI. The CDR3 runs to 13 residues. Unique molecular identifiers featured in how the TCRbeta library was prepared. TCRdb re-derived calls from the PCR reads in MiXCR, one entry per CDR3 protein. The table shows approximately 590,000 distinct CDR3 sequences, with about 11% occurring only once. Sequencing used PBMCs from the stem cell graft donor, obtained from the stem cell graft. The chain couples TRBV18 to TRBJ2-3; 8 nucleotides align to TRBD2. The receptor was derived from a human donor who donated a stem cell graft to a child with acute myeloid leukemia. As DNA, the CDR3 is TGTGCCAGCTCATCGGGAGGGGGAGATACGCAGGATTTT. It encodes CASSSGGGDTQDF.